This note documents a single TCR beta chain sequence. This clonotype has a single count. No antigen is known for it. No qualities accompany the bases; no much larger clone lies one base away. One read alone provides weak support. High-throughput TCR beta sequencing profiled peripheral blood CD8+ and CD4+ T cells from healthy donors, Susac syndrome patients and multiple sclerosis patients. Treatment-naive patients with stable or active relapsing-remitting disease fulfilling revised McDonald criteria were used as multiple sclerosis controls. Bulk CD8+ and CD4+ T cells were purified magnetically by negative isolation, whereas CD8+ TEMRA cells were enriched by FACS. Blood was drawn into EDTA tubes, processed within 24 hours, and PBMCs were isolated by density gradient centrifugation. PBMCs destined for TCR sequencing were cryopreserved in liquid nitrogen and later thawed in a 37 °C water bath. Purity of sorted or isolated CD4+, CD8+ and CD8+ TEMRA cells was at least 90%.

The sample originates from a study of CD8 T cells in Susac syndrome (dated by TCRdb to between 2017 and 2020). Looking at the study overall: Repertoire sequencing was used to test whether CD8+ T cell activation and differentiation in Susac syndrome was antigen driven. CD8+ T cell repertoire clonality was compared between about a dozen healthy donors, roughly 14 Susac syndrome patients and 15 multiple sclerosis patients.

The CDR3 holds 15 amino acids from the cysteine to the phenylalanine. Of all the DNA, just the CDR3 is kept, 45 bases in frame from base 1. According to the germline V gene, CDR1 reads SGHAT and CDR2 reads FQNNGV. V is clipped by 1 base and J by 1 base, and the sequence between their germline boundaries is 10 bases long. RNA was extracted using the RNeasy kit, and about 0.5 to 1 ug of the RNA was reverse transcribed with random hexamers. The immunoSEQ multiplex PCR assay, which covers 54 Vbeta and 13 Jbeta segments, was used to amplify TCR beta CDR3 regions. PCR amplification bias was corrected by using a synthetic template baseline for primer optimization and computational correction. The published analysis was carried out like this. Reads were annotated to V, D and J genes according to IMGT and were analyzed with immunoSEQ Analyzer, with only productive sequences retained. Clonality was calculated as one minus the Shannon entropy normalized by log2 of the number of productive unique sequences. Public and private clones were assessed among the 100 most prevalent clones of each patient and control. Clones were defined as Susac-specific when absent from the healthy and MS cohorts, from some 1,100 published viral clones and from other ImmuneACCESS disease sequences. Starting from the raw public reads, TCRdb applied fastp trimming at Q25, assembled clones with MiXCR and retained in-frame beta chains. Rows with a matching CDR3 protein are joined into one entry that keeps the most common DNA and genes. It is TCRdb's table, rather than the study itself, that gives the V and J calls and clone size. This sample lists hundreds of thousands of distinct CDR3 sequences; 89% were detected once. The ten largest account for approximately 0.2% of the sample.

Results the study describes overall, beyond this receptor: The number of individuals in the TCR sequencing and HLA analysis was recognized as being relatively small.

The rearranged segments are TRBV11-2 and TRBJ1-2; confidence is insufficient to name the D gene. Sequenced input: CD8+ T cells from PBMCs. The source is a human donor with multiple sclerosis. The CDR3 has the sequence CASSLVRDHNYGYTF. The nucleotides read TGTGCCAGCAGCTTAGTGAGGGATCATAACTATGGCTACACCTTC.